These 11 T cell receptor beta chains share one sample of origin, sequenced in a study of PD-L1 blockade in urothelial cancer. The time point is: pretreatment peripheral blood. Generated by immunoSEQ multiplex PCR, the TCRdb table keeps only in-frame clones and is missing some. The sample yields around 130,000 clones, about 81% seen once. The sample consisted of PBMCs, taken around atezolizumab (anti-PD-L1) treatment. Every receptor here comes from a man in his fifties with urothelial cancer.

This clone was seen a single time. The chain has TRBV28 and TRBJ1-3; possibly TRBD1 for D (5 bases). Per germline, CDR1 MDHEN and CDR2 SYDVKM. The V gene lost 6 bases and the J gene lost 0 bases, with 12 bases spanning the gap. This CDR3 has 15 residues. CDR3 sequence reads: CASRVTVYSGNTIYF. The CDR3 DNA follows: TGTGCCAGCAGAGTGACAGTCTACTCTGGAAACACCATATATTTT.

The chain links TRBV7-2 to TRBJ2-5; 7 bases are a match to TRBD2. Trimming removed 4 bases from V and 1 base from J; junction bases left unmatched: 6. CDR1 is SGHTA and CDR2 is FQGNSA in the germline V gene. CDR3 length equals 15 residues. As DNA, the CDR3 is TGTGCCAGCAGCTACAGCGGGATTCCCCAAGAGACCCAGTACTTC. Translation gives CASSYSGIPQETQYF. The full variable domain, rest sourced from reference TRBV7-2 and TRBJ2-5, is GAGVSQSPSNKVTEKGKDVELRCDPISGHTALYWYRQSLGQGLEFLIYFQGNSAPDKSGLPSDRFSAERTGGSVSTLTIQRTQQEDSAVYLCASSYSGIPQETQYFGPGTRLLVL.

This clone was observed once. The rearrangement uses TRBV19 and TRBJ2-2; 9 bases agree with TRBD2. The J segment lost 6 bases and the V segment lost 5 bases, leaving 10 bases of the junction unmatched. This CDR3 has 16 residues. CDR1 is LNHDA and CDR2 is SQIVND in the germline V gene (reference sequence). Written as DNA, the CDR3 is TGTGCCAGTAGTCCGGGACTAGCAGCGAGAGCCGGGGAGCTGTTTTTT. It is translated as CASSPGLAARAGELFF.

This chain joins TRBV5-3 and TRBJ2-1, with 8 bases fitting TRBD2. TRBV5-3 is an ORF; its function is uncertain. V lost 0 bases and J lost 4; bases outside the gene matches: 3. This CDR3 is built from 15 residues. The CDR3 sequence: CARSLDCGRYNEQFF. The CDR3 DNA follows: TGTGCCAGAAGCTTGGACTGCGGGAGGTACAATGAGCAGTTCTTC.

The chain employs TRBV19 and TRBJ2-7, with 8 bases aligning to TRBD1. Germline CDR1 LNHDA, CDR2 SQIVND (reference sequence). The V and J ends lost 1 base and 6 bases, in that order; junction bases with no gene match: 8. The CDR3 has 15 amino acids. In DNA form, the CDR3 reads TGTGCCAGTAGTATAGTGGGGCAGGGGGCCGGCGAGCAGTACTTC. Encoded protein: CASSIVGQGAGEQYF.

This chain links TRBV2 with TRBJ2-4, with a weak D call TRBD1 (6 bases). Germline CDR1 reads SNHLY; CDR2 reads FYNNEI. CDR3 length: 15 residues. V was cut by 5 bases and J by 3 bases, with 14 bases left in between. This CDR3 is CASSPDSAFKNIQYF. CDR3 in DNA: TGTGCCAGCAGTCCGGACAGCGCATTCAAAAACATTCAGTACTTC.

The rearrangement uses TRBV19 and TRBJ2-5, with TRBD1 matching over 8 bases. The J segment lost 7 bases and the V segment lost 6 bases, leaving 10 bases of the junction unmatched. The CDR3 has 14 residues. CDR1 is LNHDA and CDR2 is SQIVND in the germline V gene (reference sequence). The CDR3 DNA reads TGTGCCAGTAGACCACAGGGGGATGGTGGGACCCAGTACTTC. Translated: CASRPQGDGGTQYF.

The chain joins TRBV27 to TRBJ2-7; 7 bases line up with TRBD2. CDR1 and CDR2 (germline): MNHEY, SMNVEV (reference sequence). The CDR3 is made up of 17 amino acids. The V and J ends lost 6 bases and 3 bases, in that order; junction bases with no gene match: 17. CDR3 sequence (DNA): TGTGCCAGCAGAAGCGGGGTGTGGAGAGGCAGGTTCTACGAGCAGTACTTC. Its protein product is CASRSGVWRGRFYEQYF.

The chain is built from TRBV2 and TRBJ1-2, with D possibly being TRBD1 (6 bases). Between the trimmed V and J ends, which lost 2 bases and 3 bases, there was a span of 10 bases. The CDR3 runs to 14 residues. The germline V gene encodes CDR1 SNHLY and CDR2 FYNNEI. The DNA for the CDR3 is TGTGCCAGCAGTGAATTACAGGGTTACTATGGCTACACCTTC. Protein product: CASSELQGYYGYTF.

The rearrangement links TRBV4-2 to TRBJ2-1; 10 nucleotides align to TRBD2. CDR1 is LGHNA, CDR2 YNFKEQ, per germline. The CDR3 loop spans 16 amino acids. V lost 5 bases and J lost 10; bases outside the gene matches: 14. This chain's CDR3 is CASSTSSGRSRREQFF. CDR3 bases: TGTGCCAGCAGCACTTCTAGCGGGAGATCGCGGCGGGAGCAGTTCTTC.

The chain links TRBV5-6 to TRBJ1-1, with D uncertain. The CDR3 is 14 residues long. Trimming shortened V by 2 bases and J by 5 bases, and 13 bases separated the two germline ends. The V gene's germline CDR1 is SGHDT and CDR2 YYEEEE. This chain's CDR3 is CASSFLSGRTEAFF. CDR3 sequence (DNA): TGTGCCAGCAGCTTCCTATCGGGGAGGACTGAAGCTTTCTTT. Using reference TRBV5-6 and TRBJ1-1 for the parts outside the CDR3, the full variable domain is DAGVTQSPTHLIKTRGQQVTLRCSPKSGHDTVSWYQQALGQGPQFIFQYYEEEERQRGNFPDRFSGHQFPNYSSELNVNALLLGDSALYLCASSFLSGRTEAFFGQGTRLTVV.